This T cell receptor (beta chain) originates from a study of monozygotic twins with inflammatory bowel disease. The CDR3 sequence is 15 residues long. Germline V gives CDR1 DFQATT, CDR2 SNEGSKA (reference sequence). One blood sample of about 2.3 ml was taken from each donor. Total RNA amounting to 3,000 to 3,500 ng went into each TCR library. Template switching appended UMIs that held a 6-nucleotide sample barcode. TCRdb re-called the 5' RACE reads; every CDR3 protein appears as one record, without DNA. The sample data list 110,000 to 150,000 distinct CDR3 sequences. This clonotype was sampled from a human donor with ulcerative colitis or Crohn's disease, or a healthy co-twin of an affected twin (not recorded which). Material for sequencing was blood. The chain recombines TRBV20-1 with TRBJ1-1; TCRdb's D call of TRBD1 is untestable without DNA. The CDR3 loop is CSARGLGHLNTEAFF.